This T cell receptor (beta chain) was recovered during a study of control samples from healthy donors and cancer patients (dated by TCRdb to between 2020 and 2021). Including the terminal cysteine and phenylalanine, the CDR3 comprises 14 residues. CDR3 DNA is the only sequence kept; it has 42 bases, read in frame from the first base. V is reduced by 5 bases and J by 5 bases, leaving a spacing of 15 bases between them. Sequences MNHNY (CDR1) and SVGAGI (CDR2) are obtained from the germline V gene (reference sequence). Note on this clone: Its target antigen remains unknown. The input lacks base qualities; no much larger clone sits a single base away.

Libraries were prepared through the immunoSEQ multiplex PCR assay. Sourced from immuneACCESS, this table was stored by TCRdb with only in-frame sequences that have V and J called. A share of the clones is absent; for the studies checked, an unresolved V gene accounts for under half, and the remainder has no known explanation. Recorded for this sample are about 180,000 clones; nearly 90% of them occurred a single time. The ten top clones hold 1.1% to 1.5% of the sample. Sequencing used blood. This sequence uses TRBV6-6 and TRBJ1-2; the D gene is perhaps TRBD1, from 5 matching bases. The receptor's source is a woman in her fifties or sixties in good health. The DNA sequence is given as TGTGCCAGCAGTCGAGGGGCGGTGGGGTATGGCTACACCTTC. Its translation reads: CASSRGAVGYGYTF.